This T cell receptor (beta chain) appears in the sequencing data of a study of PD-1 blockade in classical Hodgkin lymphoma. Regarding the study as a whole: It was among complete responders that baseline diversity resembled that of newly diagnosed patients. Significant TCR diversity gains by C4D1 occurred in CD4+ but not CD8+ cells.

This clone appeared a few times. Its antigen is unknown. TCRdb's table, derived via immunoSEQ multiplex PCR, lists solely in-frame clones and lacks some. The table shows 100,000 or so clones, with about 92% occurring only once. Time point meaning: cycle 4 day 1 (C4D1), after around six weeks of nivolumab. Every patient was affected by relapse after autologous stem cell transplantation, while exposure to brentuximab vedotin was not uniform. This sequence was found in a human donor with classical Hodgkin lymphoma. This sample comprised peripheral blood mononuclear cells (PBMCs), obtained before the fourth cycle of nivolumab.

CDR3 protein: CASSLGPGAGADTQYF. DNA for the CDR3: TGTGCCAGCAGCTTAGGGCCCGGGGCGGGAGCGGATACGCAGTATTTT. The chain joins TRBV11-2 to TRBJ2-3; 7 bases agree with TRBD2. J was trimmed by 6 bases and V by 1 base; bases with no gene match: 10. This CDR3 has 16 residues. Germline V CDR1 and CDR2: SGHAT, FQNNGV.